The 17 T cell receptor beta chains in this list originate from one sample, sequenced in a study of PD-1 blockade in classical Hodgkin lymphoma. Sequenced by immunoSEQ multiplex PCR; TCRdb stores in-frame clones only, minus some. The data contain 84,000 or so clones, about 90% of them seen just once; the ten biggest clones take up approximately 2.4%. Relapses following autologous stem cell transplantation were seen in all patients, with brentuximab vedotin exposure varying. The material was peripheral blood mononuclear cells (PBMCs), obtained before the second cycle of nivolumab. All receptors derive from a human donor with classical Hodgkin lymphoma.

The CDR3 protein is CASSLEDTQYF. The CDR3 DNA sequence: TGTGCCAGCAGCTTGGAAGATACGCAGTATTTT. The chain has TRBV5-4 and TRBJ2-3; D gene unclear. This CDR3 is built from 11 residues. CDR1 SGHNT and CDR2 YYREEE come from the germline V gene (reference sequence). The ends were cut back, 0 bases at V and 5 bases at J, with 1 base in the middle.

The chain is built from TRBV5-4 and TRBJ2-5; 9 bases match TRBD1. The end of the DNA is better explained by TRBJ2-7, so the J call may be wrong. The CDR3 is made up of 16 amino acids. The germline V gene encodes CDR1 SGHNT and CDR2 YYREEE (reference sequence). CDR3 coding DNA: TGTGCCACCGGGTCCGGTCCCCGGGACAGGGTCTACGAGCAGTACTTC. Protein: CATGSGPRDRVYEQYF.

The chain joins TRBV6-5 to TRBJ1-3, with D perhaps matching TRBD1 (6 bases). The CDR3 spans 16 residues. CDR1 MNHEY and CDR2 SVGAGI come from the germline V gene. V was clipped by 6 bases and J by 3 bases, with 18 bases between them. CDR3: CASSYTRTVGGNTIYF. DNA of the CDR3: TGTGCCAGCAGCTACACTAGGACAGTGGGTGGAAACACCATATATTTT.

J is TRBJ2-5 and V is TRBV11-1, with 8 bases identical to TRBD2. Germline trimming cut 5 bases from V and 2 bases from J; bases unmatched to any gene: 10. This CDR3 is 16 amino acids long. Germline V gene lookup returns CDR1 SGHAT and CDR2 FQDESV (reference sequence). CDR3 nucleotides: TGTGCCAGCAGCCCTAGACTAGCGCGGCTTCAAGAGACCCAGTACTTC. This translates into CASSPRLARLQETQYF. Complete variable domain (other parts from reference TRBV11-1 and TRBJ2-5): EAEVAQSPRYKITEKSQAVAFWCDPISGHATLYWYRQILGQGPELLVQFQDESVVDDSQLPKDRFSAERLKGVDSTLKIQPAELGDSAMYLCASSPRLARLQETQYFGPGTRLLVL.

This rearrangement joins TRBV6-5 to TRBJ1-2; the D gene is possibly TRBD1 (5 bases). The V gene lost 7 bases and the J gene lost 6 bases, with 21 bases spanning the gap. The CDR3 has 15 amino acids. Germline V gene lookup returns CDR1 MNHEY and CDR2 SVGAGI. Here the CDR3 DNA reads TGTGCCAGCATCCAAAGCCAGGGATTCAGAGATGGCTACACCTTC. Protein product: CASIQSQGFRDGYTF.

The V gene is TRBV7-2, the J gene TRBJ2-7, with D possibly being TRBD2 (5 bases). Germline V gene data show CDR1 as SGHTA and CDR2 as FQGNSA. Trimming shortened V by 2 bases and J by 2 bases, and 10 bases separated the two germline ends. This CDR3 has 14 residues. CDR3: CASSLRGLTYEQYF. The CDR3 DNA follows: TGTGCCAGCAGCTTACGCGGGTTAACCTACGAGCAGTACTTC.

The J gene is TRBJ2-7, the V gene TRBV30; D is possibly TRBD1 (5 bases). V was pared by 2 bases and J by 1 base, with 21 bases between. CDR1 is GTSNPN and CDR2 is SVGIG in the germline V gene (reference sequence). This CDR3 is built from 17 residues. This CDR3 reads CAWSPPRRQLGSYEQYF. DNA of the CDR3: TGTGCCTGGAGTCCCCCGCGGCGACAGCTAGGATCCTACGAGCAGTACTTC.

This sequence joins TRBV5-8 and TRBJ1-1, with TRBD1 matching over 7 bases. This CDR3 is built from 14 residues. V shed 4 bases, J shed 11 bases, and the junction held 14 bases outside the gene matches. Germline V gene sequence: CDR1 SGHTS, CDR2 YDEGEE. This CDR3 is CASSDGTAGHSAFF. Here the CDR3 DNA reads TGTGCCAGCAGCGACGGGACAGCCGGCCATTCGGCTTTCTTT.

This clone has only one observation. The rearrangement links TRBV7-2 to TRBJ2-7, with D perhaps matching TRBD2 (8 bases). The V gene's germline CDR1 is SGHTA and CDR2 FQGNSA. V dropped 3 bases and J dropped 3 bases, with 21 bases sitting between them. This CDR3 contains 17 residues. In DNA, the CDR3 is TGTGCCAGCAGCTTTTCCCAGGGGGGGCGGGAGGTCTACGAGCAGTACTTC. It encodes CASSFSQGGREVYEQYF.

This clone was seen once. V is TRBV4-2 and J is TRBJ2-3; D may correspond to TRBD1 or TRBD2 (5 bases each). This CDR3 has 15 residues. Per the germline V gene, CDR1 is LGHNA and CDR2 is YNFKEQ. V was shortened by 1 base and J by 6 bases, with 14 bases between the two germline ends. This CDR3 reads CASSQVSGPFDTQYF. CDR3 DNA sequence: TGTGCCAGCAGCCAAGTGTCGGGGCCTTTCGATACGCAGTATTTT.

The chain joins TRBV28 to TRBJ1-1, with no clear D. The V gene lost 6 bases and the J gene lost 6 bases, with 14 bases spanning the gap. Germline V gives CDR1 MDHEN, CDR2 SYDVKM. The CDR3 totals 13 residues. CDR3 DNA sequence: TGTGCCAGCAGGGTGAGGGCCCGGGCTGAAGCTTTCTTT. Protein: CASRVRARAEAFF.

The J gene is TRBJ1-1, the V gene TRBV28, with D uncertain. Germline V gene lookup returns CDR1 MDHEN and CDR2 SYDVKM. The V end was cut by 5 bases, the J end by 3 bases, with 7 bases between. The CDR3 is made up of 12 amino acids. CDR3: CASSPLYTEAFF. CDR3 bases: TGTGCCAGCAGTCCGCTTTACACTGAAGCTTTCTTT.

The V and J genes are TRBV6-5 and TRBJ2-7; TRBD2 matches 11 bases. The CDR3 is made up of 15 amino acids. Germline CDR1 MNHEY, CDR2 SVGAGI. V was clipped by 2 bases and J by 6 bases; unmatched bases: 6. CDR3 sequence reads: CASSYLAGGGGEQYF. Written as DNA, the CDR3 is TGTGCCAGCAGTTACCTAGCGGGAGGTGGCGGCGAGCAGTACTTC.

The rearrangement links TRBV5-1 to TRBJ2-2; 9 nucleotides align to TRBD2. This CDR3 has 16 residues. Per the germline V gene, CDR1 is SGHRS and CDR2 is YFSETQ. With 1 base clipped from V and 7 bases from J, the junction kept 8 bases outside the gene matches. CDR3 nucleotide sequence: TGCGCCAGCAGCTTGTGGATTAGCGGGAGCGGCGGGGAGCTGTTTTTT. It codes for CASSLWISGSGGELFF.

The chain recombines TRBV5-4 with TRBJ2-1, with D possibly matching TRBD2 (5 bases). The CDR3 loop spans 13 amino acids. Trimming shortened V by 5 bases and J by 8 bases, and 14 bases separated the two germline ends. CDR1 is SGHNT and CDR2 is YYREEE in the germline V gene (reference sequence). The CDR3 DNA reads TGTGCCAGCAGTCATATACTAGAGGATGAGCAGTTCTTC. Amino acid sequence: CASSHILEDEQFF.

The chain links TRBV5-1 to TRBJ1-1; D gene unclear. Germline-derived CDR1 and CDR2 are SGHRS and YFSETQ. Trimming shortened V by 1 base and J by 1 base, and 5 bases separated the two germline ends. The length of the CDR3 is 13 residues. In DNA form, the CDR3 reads TGCGCCAGCAGCTTGCGAGAGAACACTGAAGCTTTCTTT. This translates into CASSLRENTEAFF.

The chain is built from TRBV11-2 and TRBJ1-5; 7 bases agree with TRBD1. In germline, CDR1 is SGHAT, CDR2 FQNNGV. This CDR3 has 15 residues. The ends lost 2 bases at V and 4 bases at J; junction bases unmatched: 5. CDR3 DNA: TGTGCCAGCAGCTTACAGGGGGGAACTAATCAGCCCCAGCATTTT. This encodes CASSLQGGTNQPQHF.